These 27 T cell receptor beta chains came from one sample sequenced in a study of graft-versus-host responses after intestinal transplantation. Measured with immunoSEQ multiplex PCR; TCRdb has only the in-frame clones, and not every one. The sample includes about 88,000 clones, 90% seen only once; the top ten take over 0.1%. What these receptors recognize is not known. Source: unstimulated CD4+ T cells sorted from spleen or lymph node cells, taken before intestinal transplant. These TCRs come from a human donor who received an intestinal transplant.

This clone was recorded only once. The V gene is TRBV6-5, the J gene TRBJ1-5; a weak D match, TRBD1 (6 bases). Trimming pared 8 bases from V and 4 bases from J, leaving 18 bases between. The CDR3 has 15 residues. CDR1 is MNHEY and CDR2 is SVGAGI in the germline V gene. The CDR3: CASRASGTPNQPQHF. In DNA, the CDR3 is TGTGCCAGCCGGGCATCCGGGACACCTAATCAGCCCCAGCATTTT.

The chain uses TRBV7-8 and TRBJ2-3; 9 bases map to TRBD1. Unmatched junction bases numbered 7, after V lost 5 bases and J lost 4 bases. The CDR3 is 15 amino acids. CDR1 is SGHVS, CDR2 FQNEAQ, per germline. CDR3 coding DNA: TGTGCCAGCAGCCCGGGACAGGGCGGGGCAGATACGCAGTATTTT. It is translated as CASSPGQGGADTQYF.

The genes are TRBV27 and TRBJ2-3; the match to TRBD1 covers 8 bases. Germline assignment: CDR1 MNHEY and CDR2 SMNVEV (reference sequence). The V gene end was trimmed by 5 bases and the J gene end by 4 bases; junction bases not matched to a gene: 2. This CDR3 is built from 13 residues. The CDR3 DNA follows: TGTGCCAGCAGTCCACAGGGGGCAGATACGCAGTATTTT. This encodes CASSPQGADTQYF.

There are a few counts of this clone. The chain's CDR3 is CASSRVQGYEQYF. The CDR3 DNA reads TGTGCCAGCAGTCGAGTACAGGGATACGAGCAGTACTTC. This rearrangement joins TRBV6-5 to TRBJ2-7; TRBD1 might be the D (6 bases). Between the trimmed V and J ends, which lost 5 bases and 4 bases, there was a span of 12 bases. This CDR3 spans 13 amino acids. CDR1 is MNHEY, CDR2 SVGAGI, per germline.

CDR3 sequence reads: CASSLGGLLREQFF. The CDR3 DNA sequence: TGTGCCAGCAGTTTAGGGGGACTCCTAAGGGAGCAGTTCTTC. This chain links TRBV27 with TRBJ2-1, with a possible D match to TRBD2 (6 bases). Trimming shortened V by 2 bases and J by 10 bases, and 15 bases separated the two germline ends. The CDR3 covers 14 residues. Germline-derived CDR1 and CDR2 are MNHEY and SMNVEV (reference sequence).

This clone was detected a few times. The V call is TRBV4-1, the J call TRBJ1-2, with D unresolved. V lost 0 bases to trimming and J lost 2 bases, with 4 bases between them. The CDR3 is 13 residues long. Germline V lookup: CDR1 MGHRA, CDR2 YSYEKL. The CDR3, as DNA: TGCGCCAGCAGCCAAGACCAGAACTATGGCTACACCTTC. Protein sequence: CASSQDQNYGYTF.

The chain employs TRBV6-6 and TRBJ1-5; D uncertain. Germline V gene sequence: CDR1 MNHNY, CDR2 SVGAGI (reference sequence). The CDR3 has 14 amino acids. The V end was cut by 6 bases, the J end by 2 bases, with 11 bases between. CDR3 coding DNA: TGTGCCAGCAGGTCTACTGATCGCAATCAGCCCCAGCATTTT. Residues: CASRSTDRNQPQHF.

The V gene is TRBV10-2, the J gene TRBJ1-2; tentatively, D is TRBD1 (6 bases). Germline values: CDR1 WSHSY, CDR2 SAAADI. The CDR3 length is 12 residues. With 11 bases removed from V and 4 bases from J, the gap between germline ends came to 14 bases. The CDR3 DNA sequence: TGCGCCTACAGGGCCCCTTCCTATGGCTACACCTTC. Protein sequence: CAYRAPSYGYTF.

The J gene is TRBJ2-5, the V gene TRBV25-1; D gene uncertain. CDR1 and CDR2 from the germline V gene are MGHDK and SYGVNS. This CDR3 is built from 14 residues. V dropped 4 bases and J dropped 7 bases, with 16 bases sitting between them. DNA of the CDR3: TGTGCCAGCAGTGGTTTTAATGAGATTGGGACCCAGTACTTC. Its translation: CASSGFNEIGTQYF. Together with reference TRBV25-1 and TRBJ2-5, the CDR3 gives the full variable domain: EADIYQTPRYLVIGTGKKITLECSQTMGHDKMYWYQQDPGMELHLIHYSYGVNSTEKGDLSSESTVSRIRTEHFPLTLESARPSHTSQYLCASSGFNEIGTQYFGPGTRLLVL.

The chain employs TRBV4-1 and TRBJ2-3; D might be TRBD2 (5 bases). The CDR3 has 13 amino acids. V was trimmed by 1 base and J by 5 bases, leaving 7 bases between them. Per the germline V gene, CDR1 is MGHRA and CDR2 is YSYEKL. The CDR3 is CASSQGGRDTQYF. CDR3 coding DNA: TGCGCCAGCAGCCAAGGCGGGCGAGATACGCAGTATTTT.

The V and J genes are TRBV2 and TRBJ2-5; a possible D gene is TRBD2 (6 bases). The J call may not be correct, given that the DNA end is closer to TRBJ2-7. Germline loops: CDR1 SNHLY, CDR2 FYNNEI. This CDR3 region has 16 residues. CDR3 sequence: CASINLVGGYSYEQYF. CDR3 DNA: TGTGCCAGCATCAACCTGGTCGGGGGTTACTCCTACGAGCAGTACTTC.

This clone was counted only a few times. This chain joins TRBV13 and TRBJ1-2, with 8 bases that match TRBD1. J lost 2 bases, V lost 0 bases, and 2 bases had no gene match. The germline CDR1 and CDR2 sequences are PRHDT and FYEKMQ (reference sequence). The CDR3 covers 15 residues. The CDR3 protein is CASSLGRTGNYGYTF. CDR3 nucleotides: TGTGCCAGCAGCTTAGGGAGGACAGGGAACTATGGCTACACCTTC.

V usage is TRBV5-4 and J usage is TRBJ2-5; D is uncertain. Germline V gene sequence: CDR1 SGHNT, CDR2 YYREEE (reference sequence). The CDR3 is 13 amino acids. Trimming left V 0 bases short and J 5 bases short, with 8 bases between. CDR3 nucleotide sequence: TGTGCCAGCAGCTTGGCTAGTCGGGAGACCCAGTACTTC. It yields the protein CASSLASRETQYF.

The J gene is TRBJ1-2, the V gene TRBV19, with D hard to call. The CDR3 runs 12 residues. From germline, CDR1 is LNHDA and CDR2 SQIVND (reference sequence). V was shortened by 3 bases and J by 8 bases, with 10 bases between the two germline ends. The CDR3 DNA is TGTGCCAGTAGTATGGCCACCTCCGGCTACACCTTC. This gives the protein CASSMATSGYTF.

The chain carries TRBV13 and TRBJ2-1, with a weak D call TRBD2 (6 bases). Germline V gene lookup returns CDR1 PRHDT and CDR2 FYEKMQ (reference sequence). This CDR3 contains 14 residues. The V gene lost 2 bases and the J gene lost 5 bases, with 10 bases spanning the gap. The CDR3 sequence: CASSLSSGDNEQFF. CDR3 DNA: TGTGCCAGCAGCTTATCCTCGGGGGACAATGAGCAGTTCTTC.

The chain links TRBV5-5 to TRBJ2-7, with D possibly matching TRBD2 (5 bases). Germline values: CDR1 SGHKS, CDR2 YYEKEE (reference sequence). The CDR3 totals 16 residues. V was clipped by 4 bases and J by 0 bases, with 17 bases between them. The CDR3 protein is CASSPSRTRGSYEQYF. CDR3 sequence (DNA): TGTGCCAGCAGCCCATCCCGGACCCGGGGCTCCTACGAGCAGTACTTC.

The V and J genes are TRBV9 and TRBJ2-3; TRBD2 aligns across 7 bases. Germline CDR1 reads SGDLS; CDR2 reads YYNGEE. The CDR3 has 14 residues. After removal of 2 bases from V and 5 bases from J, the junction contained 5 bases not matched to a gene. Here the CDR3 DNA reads TGTGCCAGCAGCGTGTCGGGGGAGGGAGATACGCAGTATTTT. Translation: CASSVSGEGDTQYF.

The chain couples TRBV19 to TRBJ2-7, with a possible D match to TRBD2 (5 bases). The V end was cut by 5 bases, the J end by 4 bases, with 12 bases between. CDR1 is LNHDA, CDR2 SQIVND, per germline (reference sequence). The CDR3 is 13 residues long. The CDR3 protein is CASSGVGGYEQYF. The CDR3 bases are TGTGCCAGTAGTGGTGTAGGAGGTTACGAGCAGTACTTC. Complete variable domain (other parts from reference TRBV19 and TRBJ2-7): DGGITQSPKYLFRKEGQNVTLSCEQNLNHDAMYWYRQDPGQGLRLIYYSQIVNDFQKGDIAEGYSVSREKKESFPLTVTSAQKNPTAFYLCASSGVGGYEQYFGPGTRLTVT.

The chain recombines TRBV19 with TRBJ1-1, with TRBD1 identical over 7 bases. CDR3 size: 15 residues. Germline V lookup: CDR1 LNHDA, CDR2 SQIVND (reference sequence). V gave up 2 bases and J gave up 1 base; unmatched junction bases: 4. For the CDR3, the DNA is TGTGCCAGTAGTATAACCGGGACAGCGAACACTGAAGCTTTCTTT. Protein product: CASSITGTANTEAFF.

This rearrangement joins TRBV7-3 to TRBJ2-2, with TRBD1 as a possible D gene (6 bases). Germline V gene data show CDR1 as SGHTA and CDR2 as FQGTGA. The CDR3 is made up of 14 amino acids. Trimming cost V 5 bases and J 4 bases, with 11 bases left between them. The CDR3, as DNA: TGTGCCAGCAGCCAGGGACACCCCACCGGGGAGCTGTTTTTT. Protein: CASSQGHPTGELFF.

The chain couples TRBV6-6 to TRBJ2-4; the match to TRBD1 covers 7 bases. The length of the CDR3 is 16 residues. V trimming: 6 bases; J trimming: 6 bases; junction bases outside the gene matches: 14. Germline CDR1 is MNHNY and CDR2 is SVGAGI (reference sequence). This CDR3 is CASSPGQAGTGNIQYF. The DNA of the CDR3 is TGTGCCAGCAGCCCCGGACAGGCGGGCACGGGAAACATTCAGTACTTC.

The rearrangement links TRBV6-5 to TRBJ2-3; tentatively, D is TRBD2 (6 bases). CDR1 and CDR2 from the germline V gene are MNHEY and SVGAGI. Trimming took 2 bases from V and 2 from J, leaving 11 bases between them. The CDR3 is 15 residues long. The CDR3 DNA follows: TGTGCCAGCAGTTACGGACTAACCGCCACAGATACGCAGTATTTT. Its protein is CASSYGLTATDTQYF.

CDR3 amino acids: CASSTTYNEQFF. The CDR3 DNA sequence: TGCGCCAGCAGCACAACCTACAATGAGCAGTTCTTC. This chain connects TRBV5-1 to TRBJ2-1; D is uncertain. Trimming cost V 4 bases and J 2 bases, with 4 bases left between them. The CDR3 runs 12 residues. Germline V CDR1 and CDR2: SGHRS, YFSETQ.

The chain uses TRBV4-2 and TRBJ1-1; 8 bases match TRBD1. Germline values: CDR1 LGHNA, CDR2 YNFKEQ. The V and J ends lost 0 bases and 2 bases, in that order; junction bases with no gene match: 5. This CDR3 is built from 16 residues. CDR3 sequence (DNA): TGTGCCAGCAGCCAAGACTGGACAGGGCGAAACACTGAAGCTTTCTTT. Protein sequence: CASSQDWTGRNTEAFF.

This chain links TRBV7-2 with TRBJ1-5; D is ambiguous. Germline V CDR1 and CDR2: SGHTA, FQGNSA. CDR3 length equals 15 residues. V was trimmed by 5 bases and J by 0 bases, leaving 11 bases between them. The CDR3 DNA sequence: TGTGCCAGCAGCCCTCTACCCTATAGCAATCAGCCCCAGCATTTT. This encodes CASSPLPYSNQPQHF. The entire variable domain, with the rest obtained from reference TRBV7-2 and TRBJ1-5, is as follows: GAGVSQSPSNKVTEKGKDVELRCDPISGHTALYWYRQSLGQGLEFLIYFQGNSAPDKSGLPSDRFSAERTGGSVSTLTIQRTQQEDSAVYLCASSPLPYSNQPQHFGDGTRLSIL.

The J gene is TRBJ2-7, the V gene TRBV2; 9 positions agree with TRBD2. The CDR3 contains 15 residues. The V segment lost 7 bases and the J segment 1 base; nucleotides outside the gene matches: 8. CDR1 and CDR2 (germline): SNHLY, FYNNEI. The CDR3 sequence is CASTVQRGASYEQYF. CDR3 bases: TGTGCCAGCACGGTCCAGCGGGGGGCTTCCTACGAGCAGTACTTC.

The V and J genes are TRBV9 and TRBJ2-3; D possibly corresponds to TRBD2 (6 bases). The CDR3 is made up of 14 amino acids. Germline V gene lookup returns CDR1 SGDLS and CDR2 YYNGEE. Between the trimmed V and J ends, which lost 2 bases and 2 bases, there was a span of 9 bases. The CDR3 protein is CASSVGGTTDTQYF. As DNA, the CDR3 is TGTGCCAGCAGCGTTGGGGGGACCACAGATACGCAGTATTTT.